The clone carrying this T cell receptor beta chain was recorded once. These data come from a study of blood T cell repertoires in COVID-19. Study context: Sites across the United States, Italy and Spain contributed samples from acute and convalescent COVID-19. The analysed material was cDNA or gDNA that came from T cells, B-cell-depleted T cells, or PBMCs.

Data came from immunoSEQ multiplex PCR; TCRdb stores just in-frame clones and leaves some out. The table has some 93,000 clones, 65% to 90% seen once. This CDR3 has 13 residues. V lost 6 bases and J lost 4; bases outside the gene matches: 5. Germline values: CDR1 LNHDA, CDR2 SQIVND (reference sequence). The clonotype was recovered from a man in his 60s with acute or convalescent COVID-19. The chain recombines TRBV19 with TRBJ1-1, with TRBD1 matching over 7 bases. The specimen sequenced was peripheral blood. The CDR3 is CASRPRGLTEAFF. The CDR3 DNA is TGTGCCAGTAGGCCGAGGGGGCTCACTGAAGCTTTCTTT.